Described below is a single T cell receptor beta chain sequence and its context. The antigen it binds to is not known. There are no base qualities to consult, and no much larger clone falls within one base. On a MiSeq, deep resolution sequencing aimed for a depth between 1 in 1 million and 1 in 200,000 T cells, with each clonotype covered 10x on average. TCR beta libraries were generated with the immunoSEQ hsTCRB Kit. The paper's data handling went like this. Data were analyzed with ImmunoSEQ Data Assistant and ImmunoSEQ Analyzer, with V, D and J genes assigned per IMGT definitions. Clonality, with values ranging from 0 to 1, was calculated as one minus the normalized Shannon entropy of productive rearrangement frequencies. Only overrepresented clonotypes making up at least 0.05% of the repertoire of each patient were included in the public clonotype analysis. Some twelve repertoires from age-matched healthy donors, obtained from immuneACCESS, served as clonality controls. TCRdb limited this immuneACCESS table to in-frame rearrangements with V and J called. A share of clones is missing; checked studies link under half to unresolved V genes, and the rest is unexplained. V, J and clone size are those of that table, while D and trimming were read from the DNA. Recorded for this sample are 150,000 to 200,000 clones; 81% of them occurred a single time. In total, the top ten clones hold about 2% of the sample.

This sample was taken from a study of cytotoxic CD8 clonotypes in ibrutinib-treated CLL (dated by TCRdb to 2020 to 2022). Looking at the study overall: The cohort was composed of about a dozen relapsed/refractory and roughly 16 treatment-naive patients; IGHV unmutated status was identified in about 17 patients. Responses were partial in some 24 patients and complete in 2; after median around 66 months follow-up, around 15 stayed in remission and approximately 12 progressed. The response samples were drawn at a median of 12 months into treatment, with a range of roughly 6 to 36 months. An average of about 250,000 productive templates and around 100,000 productive rearrangements was obtained per sample. Of the roughly 79 people in the trial, about two dozen had longitudinal samples available. Cryopreserved peripheral blood mononuclear cells were obtained before treatment, at response, and at either sustained remission or disease progression. Every sample from remission and from progressive disease was obtained while the patients were still on ibrutinib. On the study overall, not on this receptor specifically: Public clonotypes were rare and either shrank or stayed stable during treatment, and the rise in clonality at ibrutinib response reflected expansion of private clonotypes. At ibrutinib response clonality went up, during sustained remission it held steady, and at progression it dropped back toward baseline. Sampling times were not matched between sustained-remission and progressing patients, and lymph node repertoires were not studied. Baseline clonality exceeded that of age-matched healthy donors and correlated strongly with circulating CD8+ T-cell counts.

The time point label corresponds to: approximately eleven months on ibrutinib. For TCR beta library preparation, around 2 micrograms of genomic DNA were isolated from cryopreserved PBMCs. High-throughput TCR beta sequencing was performed on longitudinal blood samples from CLL patients receiving ibrutinib monotherapy. The patients took part in an open-label, single-center phase 2 trial of ibrutinib monotherapy. The germline V gene specifies MGHRA as CDR1 and YSYEKL as CDR2. The trim is 2 bases for V and 0 bases for J, with a gap of 5 bases between the germline ends. From the cysteine through the phenylalanine, the CDR3 covers 14 amino acids. Here the CDR3 DNA is all that survives: 42 bases in frame from base 1.

The sequencing used PBMCs, collected after 12 months of ibrutinib treatment. Recombination linked TRBV4-1 to TRBJ1-3; TRBD1 is a possible D gene, resting on 5 matching bases. The sequence was obtained from a human donor with chronic lymphocytic leukemia. The sequenced DNA is TGCGCCAGCAGCCAAACAGGCTCTGGAAACACCATATATTTT. The resulting protein is CASSQTGSGNTIYF.